These 30 T cell receptor beta chains were sequenced from one sample in a study of patients and donors after allogeneic stem cell transplantation. TCRdb analysed the RT-PCR reads with MiXCR anew, one entry per CDR3 protein. The sample yields approximately 430,000 distinct CDR3 sequences, 16% seen once. The specimen was blood, either unsorted or a sorted T cell fraction (not recorded which). These receptors all stem from a human donor who was either an allogeneic HSCT recipient or a stem cell or donor lymphocyte infusion donor (not recorded which). It is not recorded whose cells these are; they may come from a transplant donor.

This clonotype occurred a few times. The chain is built from TRBV6-5 and TRBJ2-7; TRBD2 matches 9 bases. Unmatched junction bases numbered 9, after V lost 4 bases and J lost 5 bases. This CDR3 spans 15 amino acids. CDR1 MNHEY and CDR2 SVGAGI come from the germline V gene. CDR3 in amino acids: CASSSTGTSINEQYF. CDR3 nucleotides: TGTGCCAGCAGTTCGACCGGGACTAGCATCAACGAGCAGTACTTC.

The rearrangement links TRBV6-5 to TRBJ2-3; TRBD1 matches at 8 bases. With V trimmed by 3 bases and J by 4 bases, 9 bases remained unmatched. The germline gives CDR1 MNHEY, CDR2 SVGAGI. The CDR3 has 16 residues. The CDR3, as DNA: TGTGCCAGCAGTTATCGGGCAGGGGGCGTCCCAGATACGCAGTATTTT. The encoded protein is CASSYRAGGVPDTQYF.

The sample holds a few counts of this clonotype. The chain joins TRBV7-9 to TRBJ1-2, with no clear D. The ends were cut back, 5 bases at V and 0 bases at J, with 16 bases in the middle. Germline V gene lookup returns CDR1 SEHNR and CDR2 FQNEAQ (reference sequence). This CDR3 region has 16 residues. The chain's CDR3 is CASSPRTDKANYGYTF. Written as DNA, the CDR3 is TGTGCCAGCAGCCCCCGGACGGATAAAGCTAACTATGGCTACACCTTC.

This clonotype was observed a few times. The chain couples TRBV7-2 to TRBJ2-5; 7 positions match TRBD2. The J segment lost 5 bases and the V segment lost 5 bases, leaving 14 bases of the junction unmatched. This CDR3 has 16 amino acids. The germline V gene has CDR1 SGHTA and CDR2 FQGNSA. This CDR3 reads CASSRGLPSGRETQYF. The CDR3 DNA follows: TGTGCCAGCAGCAGGGGACTACCCTCGGGGCGGGAGACCCAGTACTTC.

This clonotype has ten or more counts. The chain carries TRBV4-3 and TRBJ2-3; D is undetermined. The CDR3 runs to 16 residues. Deletions cut 0 bases from V and 2 bases from J, with 12 bases between. Germline CDR1 and CDR2: LGHNA and YSLEER. Here the CDR3 reads CASSQDFTTATDTQYF. CDR3 DNA: TGCGCCAGCAGCCAAGATTTCACTACCGCCACAGATACGCAGTATTTT.

This clonotype showed up just a few times. This chain uses TRBV9 with TRBJ2-3; D remains unclear. The V gene's germline CDR1 is SGDLS and CDR2 YYNGEE. Trimming removed 1 base at V and 8 bases at J, with 17 bases between. There are 15 residues in the CDR3. In DNA, the CDR3 is TGTGCCAGCAGCGTAACTGGCGGTGGCCCCGGTACGCAGTATTTT. Its protein is CASSVTGGGPGTQYF.

V is TRBV18 and J is TRBJ1-1, with D unresolved. There are 14 residues in the CDR3. Germline V gives CDR1 KGHSH, CDR2 LQKENI. The V and J ends lost 2 bases and 1 base respectively, with 8 bases between them. CDR3 in DNA: TGTGCCAGCTCACCAAAGGCCAAGAACACTGAAGCTTTCTTT. Its translation is CASSPKAKNTEAFF.

The CDR3 sequence: CSVATDTGGRNTIYF. Here the CDR3 DNA reads TGCAGCGTTGCAACGGACACCGGGGGCCGAAACACCATATATTTT. The chain recombines TRBV29-1 with TRBJ1-3; TRBD1 is a possible D gene (6 bases). The CDR3 is made up of 15 amino acids. Germline V gene lookup returns CDR1 SQVTM and CDR2 ANQGSEA. V was pared by 4 bases and J by 5 bases, with 18 bases between.

The table lists this clonotype with a few counts. The chain is built from TRBV9 and TRBJ1-1; TRBD1 might be the D (6 bases). In germline, CDR1 is SGDLS, CDR2 YYNGEE. The CDR3 totals 16 residues. V lost 7 bases, J lost 1 base, and 20 bases lay in between. The CDR3 nucleotides are TGTGCCAGCCTTTACAGGGATCCCCTTTGGAACACTGAAGCTTTCTTT. Protein product: CASLYRDPLWNTEAFF. The full variable domain, its missing parts supplied by reference TRBV9 and TRBJ1-1, is DSGVTQTPKHLITATGQRVTLRCSPRSGDLSVYWYQQSLDQGLQFLIQYYNGEERAKGNILERFSAQQFPDLHSELNLSSLELGDSALYFCASLYRDPLWNTEAFFGQGTRLTVV.

The rearrangement uses TRBV3-1 and TRBJ2-7; D is unresolved. The CDR3 covers 15 residues. Germline assignment: CDR1 LGHDT and CDR2 YNNKEL (reference sequence). V gave up 1 base and J gave up 1 base, with 11 bases separating them. CDR3 DNA sequence: TGTGCCAGCAGCCAAGGAGGAGTTCTTTCCTACGAGCAGTACTTC. Protein product: CASSQGGVLSYEQYF.

The gene calls are TRBV6-5 and TRBJ2-7, with D perhaps matching TRBD1 (6 bases). Trimming shortened V by 0 bases and J by 3 bases, and 12 bases separated the two germline ends. Germline-derived CDR1 and CDR2 are MNHEY and SVGAGI. This CDR3 comprises 15 residues. CDR3 loop: CASSYSPGVSYEQYF. CDR3 nucleotides: TGTGCCAGCAGTTACTCCCCAGGGGTAAGCTACGAGCAGTACTTC.

A few counts support this clonotype. V gene TRBV12-3 or TRBV12-4 combines with J gene TRBJ1-2; D is unresolved. The V gene lost 6 bases and the J gene lost 4 bases, with 9 bases spanning the gap. This CDR3 region has 12 residues. The CDR3 sequence: CASSFLSYGYTF. CDR3 nucleotides: TGTGCCAGCAGCTTCCTCTCCTATGGCTACACCTTC.

The rearrangement links TRBV10-3 to TRBJ2-7, with 7 bases matching TRBD2. The trim removed 4 bases at V and 4 bases at J, leaving 10 bases unmatched. Per germline, CDR1 ENHRY and CDR2 SYGVKD. The CDR3 consists of 15 residues. This CDR3 reads CAISVRQRGSYEQYF. The CDR3 DNA follows: TGTGCCATCAGTGTTAGGCAGCGGGGTTCATACGAGCAGTACTTC.

This clonotype was seen more than once but under ten times. The chain is built from TRBV9 and TRBJ1-6; perhaps TRBD1 as D (6 bases). Germline CDR1 reads SGDLS; CDR2 reads YYNGEE. Trimming removed 0 bases at V and 8 bases at J, with 9 bases between. The CDR3 length is 14 residues. CDR3 region: CASSVAGGHSPLHF. CDR3 DNA sequence: TGTGCCAGCAGCGTAGCGGGGGGGCATTCACCCCTCCACTTT.

The chain combines TRBV20-1 with TRBJ1-5; D ambiguous. The CDR3 sequence is 14 residues long. Per the germline V gene, CDR1 is DFQATT and CDR2 is SNEGSKA (reference sequence). Trimming removed 1 base at V and 1 base at J, with 8 bases between. The CDR3 reads CSARVPGSNQPQHF. The CDR3 region has the DNA TGCAGTGCTAGAGTTCCGGGGAGCAATCAGCCCCAGCATTTT.

The chain uses TRBV6-1 and TRBJ2-7; the D call may be TRBD1 or TRBD2 (5 bases each). This CDR3 is built from 15 residues. Germline-derived CDR1 and CDR2 are MNHNS and SASEGT. Trimming took off 8 bases at V and 3 bases at J, with 20 bases between the two ends. In nucleotides, the CDR3 is TGTGCCAGCCGGGGCTCTCAGTTCCGGGGCTACGAGCAGTACTTC. Amino acids: CASRGSQFRGYEQYF.

V and J are TRBV7-8 and TRBJ1-1; tentatively, D is TRBD1 (6 bases). The CDR3 has 18 amino acids. V shed 2 bases and J shed 2 bases, with 21 bases lying between them. Germline CDR1 and CDR2: SGHVS and FQNEAQ. CDR3 region: CASSLLQAGGGYNTEAFF. The CDR3 DNA sequence: TGTGCCAGCAGCTTATTGCAGGCCGGAGGGGGATATAACACTGAAGCTTTCTTT.

The table lists this clonotype with a count of one. The junction departs from the called germline gene at one end, perhaps through a read error. This chain joins TRBV4-1 and TRBJ1-4, with 7 bases aligning to TRBD1. The CDR3 is 14 amino acids. Germline V gene sequence: CDR1 MGHRA, CDR2 YSYEKL. CDR3 DNA: TGCGCCAGCACCCAAGAAAGGGGGCGTGAAAAACTGTTTTTT. This encodes CASTQERGREKLFF.

This clonotype was found many times. The J gene is TRBJ1-2, the V gene TRBV12-3 or TRBV12-4; D is unresolved. The CDR3 extends over 15 amino acids. The germline V and J ends were trimmed by 5 bases and 7 bases, with 20 bases remaining between them. CDR3 DNA: TGTGCCAGCAGTCCCCGTCGGGGTAGTAAAGGTGGCTACACCTTC. This codes for CASSPRRGSKGGYTF.

The V call is TRBV2, the J call TRBJ1-2, with D unresolved. The CDR3 spans 10 residues. V gave up 7 bases and J gave up 1 base, with 1 base separating them. Germline values: CDR1 SNHLY, CDR2 FYNNEI. CDR3: CASNNYGYTF. The CDR3 DNA follows: TGTGCCAGCAATAACTATGGCTACACCTTC.

The V gene is TRBV20-1, the J gene TRBJ2-5; 13 bases are shared with TRBD2. CDR1 and CDR2 from the germline V gene are DFQATT and SNEGSKA (reference sequence). The CDR3 has 13 residues. V lost 8 bases to trimming and J lost 2 bases; unmatched junction nucleotides: 2. This CDR3 reads CSRTSGGQETQYF. In DNA, the CDR3 is TGCAGTAGGACTAGCGGGGGACAAGAGACCCAGTACTTC.

This clonotype was detected ten times or more. This chain links TRBV6-4 with TRBJ2-1, with no clear D. Germline loops: CDR1 MRHNA, CDR2 SNTAGT. The CDR3 is 16 amino acids. V dropped 0 bases and J dropped 0 bases, with 9 bases sitting between them. The CDR3 DNA reads as TGTGCCAGCAGTGACTCGACTTTTAGCTCCTACAATGAGCAGTTCTTC. Its protein product is CASSDSTFSSYNEQFF.

The chain employs TRBV4-2 and TRBJ2-1, with 7 bases fitting TRBD2. V gave up 4 bases and J gave up 2 bases; unmatched junction bases: 5. This CDR3 has 15 amino acids. Per the germline V gene, CDR1 is LGHNA and CDR2 is YNFKEQ. The CDR3 DNA follows: TGTGCCAGCAGCCTGAGCGGGGAGGCCTACAATGAGCAGTTCTTC. Amino acids: CASSLSGEAYNEQFF.

This clonotype was seen a few times. The gene calls are TRBV24-1 and TRBJ2-1, with 11 bases that match TRBD2. V was pared by 3 bases and J by 4 bases, with 7 bases of the junction left unmatched. The CDR3 totals 17 residues. The germline V gene encodes CDR1 KGHDR and CDR2 SFDVKD. CDR3 protein: CATSDTSGSWAYNEQFF. As DNA, the CDR3 is TGTGCCACCAGTGATACTAGCGGGAGTTGGGCATACAATGAGCAGTTCTTC.

This clonotype was observed at least ten times. The chain uses TRBV5-5 and TRBJ2-1; no reliable D call. Germline V gene sequence: CDR1 SGHKS, CDR2 YYEKEE (reference sequence). The V end was cut by 3 bases, the J end by 6 bases, with 16 bases between. The CDR3 is 15 residues long. CDR3 residues: CASSWTTLFTNEQFF. The CDR3 DNA reads TGTGCCAGCAGCTGGACCACCCTTTTTACCAATGAGCAGTTCTTC.

A few counts support this clonotype. V gene TRBV4-1 combines with J gene TRBJ2-3; either TRBD1 or TRBD2 may fit D (5 bases each). Trimming took 0 bases from V and 2 from J, leaving 15 bases between them. The germline CDR1 and CDR2 sequences are MGHRA and YSYEKL. The CDR3 covers 17 residues. The CDR3 DNA reads TGCGCCAGCAGCCAAGATAGTGGGACGAGTCACACAGATACGCAGTATTTT. This translates into CASSQDSGTSHTDTQYF.

This clonotype was seen a few times. The V call is TRBV4-1, the J call TRBJ2-1; possible D gene TRBD2, 5 bases. Germline V gene sequence: CDR1 MGHRA, CDR2 YSYEKL. The CDR3 has 16 residues. V gave up 0 bases and J gave up 4 bases, with 13 bases separating them. The CDR3 DNA sequence: TGCGCCAGCAGCCAAGATCCCAGCGGCGTATACAATGAGCAGTTCTTC. Translated, it gives CASSQDPSGVYNEQFF.

The chain couples TRBV12-3 or TRBV12-4 to TRBJ1-2; maybe TRBD1 (6 bases). Trimming left V 6 bases short and J 3 bases short, with 14 bases between. CDR3 size: 14 residues. The CDR3 reads CASSVEGVYYGYTF. In DNA form, the CDR3 reads TGTGCCAGCAGCGTGGAGGGGGTGTACTATGGCTACACCTTC.

This clonotype was counted many times. V usage is TRBV2 and J usage is TRBJ2-1; no reliable D call. CDR3 size: 10 residues. Trimming took 6 bases from V and 6 from J, leaving 3 bases between them. CDR1 and CDR2 from the germline V gene are SNHLY and FYNNEI. The CDR3: CASRVNEQFF. DNA of the CDR3: TGTGCCAGCAGGGTCAATGAGCAGTTCTTC.

This clonotype has at least ten counts. V usage is TRBV12-3 or TRBV12-4 and J usage is TRBJ2-2; D gene unclear. Trimming took 6 bases from V and 2 from J, leaving 10 bases between them. CDR3 length equals 14 residues. CDR3 loop: CASSLGGNTGELFF. The CDR3 nucleotides are TGTGCCAGCAGCTTGGGCGGCAACACCGGGGAGCTGTTTTTT.